A selection of T cell receptor beta chains follows, all from one sample in a study of radiation and T cells in renal cell carcinoma. The protocol was immunoSEQ multiplex PCR, while the TCRdb copy is restricted to in-frame clones and leaves out a portion. This sample has about 49,000 clones, with 65% to 90% found just once. Sequenced material: blood, taken from a patient whose treatment included radiotherapy and nephrectomy. Receptors originate from a woman aged 65 to 85 with renal cell carcinoma. Each CDR3 is given with its conserved first and last residue. A D gene is named only where the DNA matches it firmly. Size is omitted from some rows. Given values are once, few, many or a class for expanded clones.

cdr3_nt	cdr3_aa	v_call	cdr3_length	d_call	j_call	clone_size
TGTGCCAGTAGTATTGCCAGCTATGGCTACACCTTC	CASSIASYGYTF	TRBV19	12	-	TRBJ1-2	-
TGTGCCAGCAGCATGATGGCGGGAAGCGGGGAGACCCAGTACTTC	CASSMMAGSGETQYF	TRBV6-1	15	-	TRBJ2-5	-
TGTGCCAGCTCACCACCGGGTAGCTACGAGCAGTACTTC	CASSPPGSYEQYF	TRBV18	13	-	TRBJ2-7	-
TGTGCCAGCAGTTATAGCGGGAGGGCCCGTGAGCAGTACTTC	CASSYSGRAREQYF	TRBV5-6	14	TRBD2	TRBJ2-7	-
TGTGCCAGCACCCTAAGGCGCGGACAGCCCACAGATACGCAGTATTTT	CASTLRRGQPTDTQYF	TRBV7-9	16	-	TRBJ2-3	-
TGTGCCAGTAGTAGCTCCTCGTGGGAGGGGGTCTATGGCTACACCTTC	CASSSSSWEGVYGYTF	TRBV19	16	-	TRBJ1-2	-
TGTGCCAGCAGTTTAGCCAGCGGGGGGAGGGAGCAGTACTTC	CASSLASGGREQYF	TRBV27	14	TRBD2	TRBJ2-7	-
TGTGCCAGCAGCGTAGTGCCTCTGGGGGCTGGCGGGGAGCTGTTTTTT	CASSVVPLGAGGELFF	TRBV9	16	-	TRBJ2-2	once
TGTGCCACCAGCAGAGATCAGTACGAGCAGTACTTC	CATSRDQYEQYF	TRBV15	12	-	TRBJ2-7	-
TGTGCGGCAGGGGGGTACTATGGCTACACCTTC	CAAGGYYGYTF	TRBV2	11	TRBD1	TRBJ1-2	few
TGCGCCAGCAGCCAAGATCCCCACCCCGGGGTGCAAATCTACAATGAGCAGTTCTTC	CASSQDPHPGVQIYNEQFF	TRBV4-1	19	-	TRBJ2-1	-
TGTGCCAGCAGCTTGAGGACAGGGTTTAATGAAAAACTGTTTTTT	CASSLRTGFNEKLFF	TRBV7-6	15	TRBD1	TRBJ1-4	-
TGTGCCAGCAGCTTGGCGCAGTCGAGGAACGAGCAGTACTTC	CASSLAQSRNEQYF	TRBV7-9	14	-	TRBJ2-7	medium-sized
TGTGCCACCAGCAGACCTAAGACACCGAACACCGGGGAGCTGTTTTTT	CATSRPKTPNTGELFF	TRBV15	16	-	TRBJ2-2	-
TGTGCCAGTAGTTCACCCAAAACTCCCAACTATGGCTACACCTTC	CASSSPKTPNYGYTF	TRBV19	15	-	TRBJ1-2	-
TGTGCCAGCAGACCACATGAACCCTGGGAGACCCAGTACTTC	CASRPHEPWETQYF	TRBV25-1	14	-	TRBJ2-5	-
TGTGCCAGCAGTTTAGTGGTAGCGGGGAGTTACGAGCAGTACTTC	CASSLVVAGSYEQYF	TRBV28	15	TRBD2	TRBJ2-7	-
TGTGCCAGCAGCCCTCGGACAGGATCTAATGAAAAACTGTTTTTT	CASSPRTGSNEKLFF	TRBV7-2	15	TRBD1	TRBJ1-4	-
TGTGCCAGCAGCGTATTAGGGGATGAAAAACTGTTTTTT	CASSVLGDEKLFF	TRBV9	13	-	TRBJ1-4	-
TGCAGCGCGACAGAGATGAACACTGAAGCTTTCTTT	CSATEMNTEAFF	TRBV29-1	12	-	TRBJ1-1	-
TGTGCCAGCAGCGTAGGGTCTAGCGGCTTCGAGCAGTACTTC	CASSVGSSGFEQYF	TRBV9	14	TRBD2	TRBJ2-7	-
TGTGCCAGCAGTTACTCGAACAGGGGGATGGGAGAGACCCAGTACTTC	CASSYSNRGMGETQYF	TRBV6-5	16	TRBD1	TRBJ2-5	-
TGTGCCATCCGCCGGTACTATGGCTACACCTTC	CAIRRYYGYTF	TRBV7-2	11	-	TRBJ1-2	-
TGTGCCAGCTCACCAAACAGGGGAGGCCTAGCGGGGAGCTCCTACGAGCAGTACTTC	CASSPNRGGLAGSSYEQYF	TRBV18	19	TRBD2	TRBJ2-7	once
TGTGCCAGCAGTGGCGGGACAGGGACCCGGGGATCCGGGGAGCTGTTTTTT	CASSGGTGTRGSGELFF	TRBV6-1	17	TRBD1	TRBJ2-2	-
TGTGCCAGCAGTCCTAGGTCCTTAGAACTCACAGATACGCAGTATTTT	CASSPRSLELTDTQYF	TRBV9	16	-	TRBJ2-3	-
TGTGCCAGCAGCCCAAAAACAGGCACCGGGGAGCTGTTTTTT	CASSPKTGTGELFF	TRBV7-9	14	-	TRBJ2-2	-
TGTGCCAGCAGCTTCCCTCGGGCAGGGGGCACGGAGACCCAGTACTTC	CASSFPRAGGTETQYF	TRBV5-5	16	TRBD1	TRBJ2-5	-
TGTGCCAGCAGCAGTTACGGGGGGGCAGCCGGGGAGCTGTTTTTT	CASSSYGGAAGELFF	TRBV7-6	15	TRBD2	TRBJ2-2	-
TGTGCCAGCAGTTTATCAGGGGTCAGCACAGATACGCAGTATTTT	CASSLSGVSTDTQYF	TRBV27	15	-	TRBJ2-3	-
TGCGCCAGCAGTGAGTCGCAGGGCCTTAATTCACCCCTCCACTTT	CASSESQGLNSPLHF	TRBV10-1	15	-	TRBJ1-6	-